One and the same sample provided the 24 T cell receptor beta chains below, sequenced in a study of T-cell reconstitution after alpha-beta-depleted transplantation in children. A TCRbeta library incorporating unique molecular identifiers was prepared. TCRdb re-called the PCR reads through MiXCR, storing one row per CDR3 protein. This table has around 500,000 distinct CDR3 sequences, under 30% appearing once. This material consisted of PBMCs, mostly from graft donor cells, taken 360 days after TCRalphabeta/CD19-depleted stem cell transplant. The receptors shown here come from a boy less than two years old who had a stem cell transplant for acute myeloid leukemia, so the T cells may come from the graft donor.

A note on this clonotype: Possible read error: a much larger clone is one base away. V and J are TRBV25-1 and TRBJ2-1; D remains ambiguous. V was cut by 6 bases and J by 6 bases, with 3 bases left in between. CDR3 length: 10 amino acids. From germline, CDR1 is MGHDK and CDR2 SYGVNS. CDR3 DNA sequence: TGTGCCAGCAGGGCCAATGAGCAGTTCTTC. Amino acid sequence: CASRANEQFF.

CDR3 loop: CASSFGTSIETQYF. Written as DNA, the CDR3 is TGTGCCAGCAGTTTTGGGACTAGCATTGAGACCCAGTACTTC. The J gene is TRBJ2-5, the V gene TRBV12-3 or TRBV12-4; 9 bases map to TRBD2. The CDR3 totals 14 residues. V trimming: 3 bases; J trimming: 5 bases; junction bases outside the gene matches: 4.

V usage is TRBV28 and J usage is TRBJ2-5, with D possibly matching TRBD2 (5 bases). Germline CDR1 is MDHEN and CDR2 is SYDVKM. Trimming removed 2 bases at V and 1 base at J, with 17 bases between. CDR3 length: 17 amino acids. The CDR3 bases are TGTGCCAGCAGTTTAGGCAGGAGGCTTCCTTTCCAAGAGACCCAGTACTTC. Its translation: CASSLGRRLPFQETQYF.

The chain carries TRBV7-3 and TRBJ2-5, with TRBD2 identical over 9 bases. V dropped 4 bases and J dropped 4; count of bases not matched to a gene: 4. CDR1 SGHTA and CDR2 FQGTGA come from the germline V gene. The length of the CDR3 is 14 residues. The CDR3 reads CASSSGSGGETQYF. The CDR3 coding sequence is TGTGCCAGCAGCTCCGGTAGCGGGGGAGAGACCCAGTACTTC. Using reference TRBV7-3 and TRBJ2-5 for the parts outside the CDR3, the full variable domain is GAGVSQTPSNKVTEKGKYVELRCDPISGHTALYWYRQSLGQGPEFLIYFQGTGAADDSGLPNDRFFAVRPEGSVSTLKIQRTERGDSAVYLCASSSGSGGETQYFGPGTRLLVL.

V is TRBV10-3 and J is TRBJ1-1, with a possible D match to TRBD1 (5 bases). Germline CDR1 is ENHRY and CDR2 is SYGVKD. V was pared by 3 bases and J by 3 bases, with 20 bases between. This CDR3 has 17 residues. The CDR3 protein is CAISDRIGGRVDTEAFF. The CDR3 nucleotides read TGTGCCATCAGTGATAGGATCGGGGGAAGGGTGGACACTGAAGCTTTCTTT.

The V gene is TRBV5-4, the J gene TRBJ1-1; TRBD1 agrees at 9 bases. J was trimmed by 3 bases and V by 4 bases; bases with no gene match: 7. CDR3 size: 15 residues. In germline, CDR1 is SGHNT, CDR2 YYREEE (reference sequence). The CDR3 is CASSRLGDRDTEAFF. CDR3 nucleotides: TGTGCCAGCAGCCGCCTGGGGGACAGGGACACTGAAGCTTTCTTT. The full variable domain, in which reference TRBV5-4 and TRBJ1-1 provide the parts outside the CDR3, is ETGVTQSPTHLIKTRGQQVTLRCSSQSGHNTVSWYQQALGQGPQFIFQYYREEENGRGNFPPRFSGLQFPNYSSELNVNALELDDSALYLCASSRLGDRDTEAFFGQGTRLTVV.

This clonotype showed up just a few times. The rearrangement links TRBV2 to TRBJ2-4, with D tentatively TRBD1 or TRBD2 (5 bases each). CDR1 SNHLY and CDR2 FYNNEI come from the germline V gene. V shed 1 base and J shed 2 bases, with 18 bases lying between them. The CDR3 sequence is 18 residues long. The CDR3 here is CASSEVGELQGPKNIQYF. For the CDR3, the DNA is TGTGCCAGCAGTGAAGTCGGGGAACTTCAGGGTCCCAAAAACATTCAGTACTTC.

In this sample, this clonotype turned up a few times. The CDR3 DNA reads TGCGCCAGCACTTACAGGGGGCTGGAGGGAATGAACACTGAAGCTTTCTTT. Its protein product is CASTYRGLEGMNTEAFF. The chain is built from TRBV5-1 and TRBJ1-1; TRBD1 matches at 9 bases. The CDR3 loop spans 17 amino acids. The V gene end was trimmed by 6 bases and the J gene end by 0 bases; junction bases not matched to a gene: 12. The germline V gene has CDR1 SGHRS and CDR2 YFSETQ.

This clonotype was counted ten times or more. This rearrangement joins TRBV11-3 to TRBJ2-7; 9 bases agree with TRBD1. The germline V gene has CDR1 SGHNT and CDR2 YENEEA. With V trimmed by 2 bases and J by 3 bases, 8 bases remained unmatched. The CDR3 length is 16 residues. For the CDR3, the DNA is TGTGCCAGCAGCTTACGCGGGACAGGGTCGGGCTACGAGCAGTACTTC. Protein: CASSLRGTGSGYEQYF.

About this clonotype: An end of the junction does not agree with germline; a read error may underlie this. This sequence joins TRBV6-1 and TRBJ2-3; D may be TRBD1 (6 bases). Germline values: CDR1 MNHNS, CDR2 SASEGT. This CDR3 has 15 residues. Here the CDR3 reads CVSNFDRRSTDTQYF. For the CDR3, the DNA is TGTGTCAGCAACTTCGACAGGCGTAGCACAGATACGCAGTATTTT.

The chain uses TRBV11-2 and TRBJ2-1; the D gene could be TRBD1 or TRBD2 (6 bases each). CDR1 and CDR2 (germline): SGHAT, FQNNGV. The CDR3 length is 13 residues. V gave up 5 bases and J gave up 7 bases, with 12 bases separating them. The CDR3 loop reads CASSTGGGNEQFF. The CDR3 nucleotides are TGTGCCAGCAGCACCGGAGGGGGGAATGAGCAGTTCTTC.

The V call is TRBV28, the J call TRBJ2-5; D is tentatively TRBD1 or TRBD2 (6 bases each). V was cut by 2 bases and J by 4 bases, with 17 bases left in between. The CDR3 extends over 16 amino acids. Germline assignment: CDR1 MDHEN and CDR2 SYDVKM. The CDR3 sequence: CASSLGGTFIGETQYF. In nucleotides, the CDR3 is TGTGCCAGCAGTTTAGGAGGGACATTCATCGGAGAGACCCAGTACTTC. Filled out from reference TRBV28 and TRBJ2-5, the complete variable domain reads DVKVTQSSRYLVKRTGEKVFLECVQDMDHENMFWYRQDPGLGLRLIYFSYDVKMKEKGDIPEGYSVSREKKERFSLILESASTNQTSMYLCASSLGGTFIGETQYFGPGTRLLVL.

The rearrangement joins TRBV6-5 to TRBJ1-4; D is ambiguous. Germline CDR1 reads MNHEY; CDR2 reads SVGAGI. CDR3 size: 13 residues. V was clipped by 2 bases and J by 4 bases, with 5 bases between them. CDR3 sequence: CASSYGSNEKLFF. For the CDR3, the DNA is TGTGCCAGCAGTTACGGCAGTAATGAAAAACTGTTTTTT.

This clonotype has a handful of counts. The chain is built from TRBV7-2 and TRBJ2-5; perhaps TRBD2 as D (7 bases). The CDR3 covers 16 residues. V was shortened by 0 bases and J by 4 bases, with 15 bases between the two germline ends. The germline CDR1 and CDR2 sequences are SGHTA and FQGNSA. CDR3: CASSLAGGGLGETQYF. The CDR3 nucleotides are TGTGCCAGCAGCTTAGCGGGAGGGGGGTTGGGAGAGACCCAGTACTTC.

This clonotype occurred a few times. The chain carries TRBV12-3 or TRBV12-4 and TRBJ2-3, with D maybe TRBD2 (6 bases). This CDR3 region has 18 residues. V was clipped by 3 bases and J by 0 bases, with 19 bases between them. CDR3 in DNA: TGTGCCAGCAGTTTGGGGGTTTTGGGGCGGGGTAGCACAGATACGCAGTATTTT. Its translation is CASSLGVLGRGSTDTQYF.

This clonotype was found a few times. The chain employs TRBV7-9 and TRBJ1-5; 9 bases are a match to TRBD1. In germline, CDR1 is SEHNR, CDR2 FQNEAQ (reference sequence). V lost 5 bases and J lost 6; bases outside the gene matches: 8. The CDR3 is 15 amino acids. Written as DNA, the CDR3 is TGTGCCAGCAGCCCCCTGGGACAGGGCCTTCAGCCCCAGCATTTT. Its translation: CASSPLGQGLQPQHF.

The sample holds a few counts of this clonotype. The chain links TRBV6-5 to TRBJ2-3; possibly TRBD1 for D (6 bases). The CDR3 has 16 amino acids. The ends were cut back, 2 bases at V and 1 base at J, with 13 bases in the middle. Looked up from germline, CDR1 is MNHEY and CDR2 is SVGAGI. DNA of the CDR3: TGTGCCAGCAGTTACCTTTTCAGGGGAGGCACAGATACGCAGTATTTT. Its translation: CASSYLFRGGTDTQYF.

The chain uses TRBV20-1 and TRBJ2-2, with D perhaps being TRBD1 or TRBD2 (5 bases each). This CDR3 contains 13 residues. V lost 4 bases to trimming and J lost 4 bases, with 10 bases between them. CDR1 DFQATT and CDR2 SNEGSKA come from the germline V gene (reference sequence). The CDR3 region has the DNA TGCAGTGCTATTCAGGGACCCACCGGGGAGCTGTTTTTT. Encoded protein: CSAIQGPTGELFF.

The CDR3 region is CASSLYLSEQFF. CDR3 nucleotide sequence: TGTGCCAGCAGCCTGTATCTGAGTGAGCAGTTCTTC. This rearrangement joins TRBV3-1 to TRBJ2-1; D is undetermined. The V gene's germline CDR1 is LGHDT and CDR2 YNNKEL (reference sequence). CDR3 size: 12 residues. Deletions cut 4 bases from V and 9 bases from J, with 10 bases between.

The chain employs TRBV20-1 and TRBJ2-5, with 7 positions matching TRBD1. With V trimmed by 6 bases and J by 4 bases, 17 bases remained unmatched. This CDR3 has 16 amino acids. Germline lookup yields CDR1 DFQATT and CDR2 SNEGSKA (reference sequence). The CDR3 protein is CSALSPRQGTLETQYF. CDR3 coding DNA: TGCAGTGCCCTAAGCCCCCGACAGGGCACCTTAGAGACCCAGTACTTC.

This clonotype was seen a handful of times. CDR3 bases: TGTGCCAGCAGTTACCGATGGCCAGGGGCAGATACGCAGTATTTT. It is translated as CASSYRWPGADTQYF. This chain uses TRBV6-5 with TRBJ2-3; a possible D gene is TRBD1 (6 bases). Per germline, CDR1 MNHEY and CDR2 SVGAGI. The V gene lost 2 bases and the J gene lost 4 bases, with 13 bases spanning the gap. This CDR3 has 15 amino acids.

At least ten counts were recorded for this clonotype. The junction shows a germline mismatch at one end, possibly a read error. CDR3 coding DNA: TGTGCCAGCACCTGGGGTACTAGCGGGTCAGCAGTCTTC. Residues: CASTWGTSGSAVF. J is TRBJ2-7 and V is TRBV12-3 or TRBV12-4, with 9 positions matching TRBD2. The CDR3 has 13 amino acids.

The genes are TRBV25-1 and TRBJ1-2; D might be TRBD1 (6 bases). The CDR3 length is 14 residues. V was pared by 7 bases and J by 6 bases, with 18 bases between. CDR1 and CDR2 from the germline V gene are MGHDK and SYGVNS. The CDR3 spells CASTAAGRGNGYTF. CDR3 in DNA: TGTGCCAGCACGGCTGCCGGGAGGGGGAATGGCTACACCTTC.

The chain is built from TRBV25-1 and TRBJ1-4, with D uncertain. Trimming pared 1 base from V and 3 bases from J, leaving 6 bases between. This CDR3 has 14 residues. Germline CDR1 and CDR2: MGHDK and SYGVNS. The CDR3 DNA follows: TGTGCCAGCAGTGAATGGGCGGCTAATGAAAAACTGTTTTTT. It is translated as CASSEWAANEKLFF. The whole variable domain, remainder taken from reference TRBV25-1 and TRBJ1-4, is EADIYQTPRYLVIGTGKKITLECSQTMGHDKMYWYQQDPGMELHLIHYSYGVNSTEKGDLSSESTVSRIRTEHFPLTLESARPSHTSQYLCASSEWAANEKLFFGSGTQLSVL.